This section outlines one T cell receptor beta chain sequence together with its context. MiXCR was run by TCRdb on the RT-PCR reads, yielding one entry per CDR3 protein. In the table there are roughly 880,000 distinct CDR3 sequences, under 20% of which are singletons. The data originate from a study of patients and donors after allogeneic stem cell transplantation. The trim removed 3 bases at V and 4 bases at J, leaving 9 bases unmatched. Germline values: CDR1 SGDLS, CDR2 YYNGEE. CDR3 length: 16 residues. The TCR sequence derives from a human donor who was either an allogeneic HSCT recipient or a stem cell or donor lymphocyte infusion donor (not recorded which). It is not recorded whose cells these are; they may come from a transplant donor. The material sequenced was blood, either unsorted or a sorted T cell fraction (not recorded which). The chain couples TRBV9 to TRBJ2-5; 10 positions agree with TRBD1. CDR3 coding DNA: TGTGCCAGCAGCGCCCTTCGGACAGGGGGGTTAGAGACCCAGTACTTC. Translated, it gives CASSALRTGGLETQYF.